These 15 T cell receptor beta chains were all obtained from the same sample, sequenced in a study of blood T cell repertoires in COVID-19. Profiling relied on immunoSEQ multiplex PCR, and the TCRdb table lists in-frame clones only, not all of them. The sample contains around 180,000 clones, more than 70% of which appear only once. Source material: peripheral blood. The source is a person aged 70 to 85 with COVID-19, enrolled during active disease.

In nucleotides, the CDR3 is TGTGCCAGCAGCTTAGGGGGGGACAGGGTAAACGACGAGCAGTACTTC. This codes for CASSLGGDRVNDEQYF. The chain uses TRBV7-2 and TRBJ2-7, with 9 bases fitting TRBD1. V lost 1 base, J lost 5 bases, and 9 bases stayed unmatched. The CDR3 has 16 residues. The germline V gene encodes CDR1 SGHTA and CDR2 FQGNSA.

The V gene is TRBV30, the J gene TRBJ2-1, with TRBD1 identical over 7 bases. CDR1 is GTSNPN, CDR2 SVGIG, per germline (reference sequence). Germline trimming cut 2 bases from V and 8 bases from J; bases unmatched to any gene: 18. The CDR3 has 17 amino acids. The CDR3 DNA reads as TGTGCCTGGAGTTCCAACCAACAGGGGTCTTTATTCGATGAGCAGTTCTTC. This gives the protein CAWSSNQQGSLFDEQFF. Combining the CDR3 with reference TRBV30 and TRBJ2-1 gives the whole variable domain SQTIHQWPATLVQPVGSPLSLECTVEGTSNPNLYWYRQAAGRGLQLLFYSVGIGQISSEVPQNLSASRPQDRQFILSSKKLLLSDSGFYLCAWSSNQQGSLFDEQFFGPGTRLTVL.

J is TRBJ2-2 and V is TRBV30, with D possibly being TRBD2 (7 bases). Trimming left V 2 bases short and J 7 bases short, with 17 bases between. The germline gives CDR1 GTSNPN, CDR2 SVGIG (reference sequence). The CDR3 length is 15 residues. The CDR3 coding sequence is TGTGCCTGGAGTAGGGTGACAGGCGGGGGCGGGGAGCTGTTTTTT. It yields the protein CAWSRVTGGGGELFF.

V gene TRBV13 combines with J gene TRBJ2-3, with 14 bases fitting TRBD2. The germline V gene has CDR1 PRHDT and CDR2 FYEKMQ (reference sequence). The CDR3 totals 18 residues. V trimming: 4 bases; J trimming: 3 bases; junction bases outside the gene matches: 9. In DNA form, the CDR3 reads TGTGCCAGCAGCTCAACGACTAGCGGGAGGGCCCGAACAGATACGCAGTATTTT. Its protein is CASSSTTSGRARTDTQYF. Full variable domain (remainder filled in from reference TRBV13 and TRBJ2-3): AAGVIQSPRHLIKEKRETATLKCYPIPRHDTVYWYQQGPGQDPQFLISFYEKMQSDKGSIPDRFSAQQFSDYHSELNMSSLELGDSALYFCASSSTTSGRARTDTQYFGPGTRLTVL.

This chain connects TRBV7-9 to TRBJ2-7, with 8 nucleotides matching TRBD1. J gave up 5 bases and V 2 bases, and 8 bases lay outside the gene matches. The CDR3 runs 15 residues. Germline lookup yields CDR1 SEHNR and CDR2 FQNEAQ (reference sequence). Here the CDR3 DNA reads TGTGCCAGCAGCTTACGCCAGGGGGCGGAGGACGAGCAGTACTTC. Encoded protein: CASSLRQGAEDEQYF.

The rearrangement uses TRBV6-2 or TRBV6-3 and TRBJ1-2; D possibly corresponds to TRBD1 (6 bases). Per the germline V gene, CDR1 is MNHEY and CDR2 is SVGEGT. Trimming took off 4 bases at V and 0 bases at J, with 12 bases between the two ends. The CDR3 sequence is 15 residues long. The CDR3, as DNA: TGTGCCAGCAGTTCGCAGGGGCTCGCTAACTATGGCTACACCTTC. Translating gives CASSSQGLANYGYTF.

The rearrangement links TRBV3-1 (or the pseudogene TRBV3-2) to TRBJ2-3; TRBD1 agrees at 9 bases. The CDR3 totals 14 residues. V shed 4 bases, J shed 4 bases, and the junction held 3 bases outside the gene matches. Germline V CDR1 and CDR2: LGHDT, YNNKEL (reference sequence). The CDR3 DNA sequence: TGTGCCAGCAGCCGGGACAGGGTGGCAGATACGCAGTATTTT. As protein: CASSRDRVADTQYF.

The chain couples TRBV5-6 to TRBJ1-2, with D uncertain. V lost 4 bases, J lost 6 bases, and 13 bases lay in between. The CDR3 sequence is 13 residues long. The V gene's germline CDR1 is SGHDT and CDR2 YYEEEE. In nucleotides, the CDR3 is TGTGCCAGCAGCCCCGACATTTTCGATGGCTACACCTTC. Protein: CASSPDIFDGYTF.

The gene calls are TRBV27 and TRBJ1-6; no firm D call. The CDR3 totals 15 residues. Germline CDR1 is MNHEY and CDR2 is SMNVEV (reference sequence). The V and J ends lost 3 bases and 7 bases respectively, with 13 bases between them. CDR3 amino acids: CASSFRDSINSPLHF. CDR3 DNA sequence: TGTGCCAGCAGTTTTCGGGATTCGATCAATTCACCCCTCCACTTT.

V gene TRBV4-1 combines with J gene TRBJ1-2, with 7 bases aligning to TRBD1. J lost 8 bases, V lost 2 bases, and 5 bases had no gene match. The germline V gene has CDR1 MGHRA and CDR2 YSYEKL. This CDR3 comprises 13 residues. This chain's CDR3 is CASSQTGVRGYTF. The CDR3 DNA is TGCGCCAGCAGCCAAACAGGGGTCCGGGGCTACACCTTC.

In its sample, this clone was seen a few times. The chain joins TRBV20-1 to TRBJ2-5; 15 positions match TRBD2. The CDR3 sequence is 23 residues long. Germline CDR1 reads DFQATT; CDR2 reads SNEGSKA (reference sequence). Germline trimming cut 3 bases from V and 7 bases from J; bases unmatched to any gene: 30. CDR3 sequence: CSASPLAIARTSGRVNIKRTQYF. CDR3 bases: TGCAGTGCTAGTCCGCTCGCCATAGCACGGACTAGCGGGAGGGTAAATATAAAGAGGACCCAGTACTTC.

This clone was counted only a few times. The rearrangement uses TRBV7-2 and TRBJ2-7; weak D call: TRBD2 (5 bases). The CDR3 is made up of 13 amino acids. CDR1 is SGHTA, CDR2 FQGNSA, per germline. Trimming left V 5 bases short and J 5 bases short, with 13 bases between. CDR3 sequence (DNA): TGTGCCAGCAGCCCCAGCGGTAACCACGAGCAGTACTTC. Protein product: CASSPSGNHEQYF.

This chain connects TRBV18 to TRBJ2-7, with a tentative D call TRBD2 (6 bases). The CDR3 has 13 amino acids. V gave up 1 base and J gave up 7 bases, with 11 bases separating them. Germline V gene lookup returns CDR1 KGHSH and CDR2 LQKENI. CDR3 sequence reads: CASSPQASGEQYF. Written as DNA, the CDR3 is TGTGCCAGCTCACCACAGGCAAGCGGGGAGCAGTACTTC.

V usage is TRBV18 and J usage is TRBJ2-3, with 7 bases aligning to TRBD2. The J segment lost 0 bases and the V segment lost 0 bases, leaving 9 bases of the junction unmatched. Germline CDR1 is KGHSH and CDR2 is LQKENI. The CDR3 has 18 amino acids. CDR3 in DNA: TGTGCCAGCTCACCACCGAGAGGGTCTAGCGGTAGCACAGATACGCAGTATTTT. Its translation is CASSPPRGSSGSTDTQYF.

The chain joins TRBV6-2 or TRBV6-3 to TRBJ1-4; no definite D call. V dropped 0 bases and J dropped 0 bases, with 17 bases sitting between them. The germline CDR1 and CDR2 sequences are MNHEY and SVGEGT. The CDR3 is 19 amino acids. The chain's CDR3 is CASSYSIPRRGATNEKLFF. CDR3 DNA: TGTGCCAGCAGTTACTCGATACCTCGGCGGGGTGCAACTAATGAAAAACTGTTTTTT.